A single sample is the source of the 21 T cell receptor beta chains below, sequenced in a study of blood T cells in healthy people across ages. Using a J-beta primer mix together with a sample-barcoded 5' primer, a second PCR was run for roughly 7 to 12 cycles. MiXCR was run by TCRdb on the 5' RACE reads, yielding one entry per CDR3 protein. The sample consists of 850,000 to 1,100,000 distinct CDR3 sequences, around two fifths of them appearing once. The source material was blood. The source of these receptors is a man between 18 and 35 years old in good health.

The chain has TRBV20-1 and TRBJ2-7; the D gene is possibly TRBD1 (6 bases). Trimming stripped 0 bases from V and 1 base from J, with 16 bases between. The length of the CDR3 is 16 residues. Germline-derived CDR1 and CDR2 are DFQATT and SNEGSKA (reference sequence). Here the CDR3 DNA reads TGCAGTGCTAGAGATCAGGGGCAGGGGTATTCCTACGAGCAGTACTTC. Translated: CSARDQGQGYSYEQYF.

The chain uses TRBV7-2 and TRBJ1-2; possibly TRBD1 for D (6 bases). Trimming stripped 0 bases from V and 6 bases from J, with 11 bases between. Germline V gives CDR1 SGHTA, CDR2 FQGNSA. The CDR3 has 14 amino acids. The CDR3 sequence is CASSLAYRVDGYTF. The CDR3 nucleotides are TGTGCCAGCAGCTTAGCGTACAGGGTGGATGGCTACACCTTC.

This clonotype was observed a handful of times. The CDR3 region has the DNA TGTGCCAGCAGCCAAGGGGTGGGGTATAGCAATCAGCCCCAGCATTTT. Translating it yields CASSQGVGYSNQPQHF. The V call is TRBV4-2, the J call TRBJ1-5; D is ambiguous. Per germline, CDR1 LGHNA and CDR2 YNFKEQ. This CDR3 spans 16 amino acids. Trimming removed 1 base at V and 0 bases at J, with 10 bases between.

In its sample, this clonotype was seen a few times. This chain uses TRBV7-9 with TRBJ1-2; D ambiguous. Germline CDR1 SEHNR, CDR2 FQNEAQ (reference sequence). V lost 1 base and J lost 3, with 6 bases in between. This CDR3 is built from 13 residues. DNA for the CDR3: TGTGCCAGCAGCTTAGATTTCCACTATGGCTACACCTTC. Its translation: CASSLDFHYGYTF.

This chain links TRBV29-1 with TRBJ1-1, with D unresolved. The V and J ends lost 5 bases and 0 bases respectively, with 16 bases between them. CDR1 and CDR2 from the germline V gene are SQVTM and ANQGSEA. The CDR3 contains 15 residues. The CDR3: CSVKGRLNMNTEAFF. The DNA of the CDR3 is TGCAGCGTTAAGGGCAGGCTGAACATGAACACTGAAGCTTTCTTT.

This clonotype was found a few times. This chain joins TRBV7-8 and TRBJ1-1, with D perhaps matching TRBD1 (5 bases). The ends were cut back, 0 bases at V and 4 bases at J, with 12 bases in the middle. This CDR3 is built from 15 residues. Per the germline V gene, CDR1 is SGHVS and CDR2 is FQNEAQ. CDR3 DNA sequence: TGTGCCAGCAGCTTAGCGGTGAGGGGCGGCACTGAAGCTTTCTTT. Encoded protein: CASSLAVRGGTEAFF. The full variable domain, with the rest looked up from reference TRBV7-8 and TRBJ1-1, is GAGVSQSPRYKVAKRGQDVALRCDPISGHVSLFWYQQALGQGPEFLTYFQNEAQLDKSGLPSDRFFAERPEGSVSTLKIQRTQQEDSAVYLCASSLAVRGGTEAFFGQGTRLTVV.

V and J are TRBV7-2 and TRBJ1-2, with D possibly being TRBD1 (6 bases). Germline V gives CDR1 SGHTA, CDR2 FQGNSA. The CDR3 loop spans 14 amino acids. V was cut by 1 base and J by 6 bases, with 12 bases left in between. The CDR3 loop reads CASSLESGDHGYTF. CDR3 DNA: TGTGCCAGCAGCTTAGAATCAGGGGACCATGGCTACACCTTC.

This clonotype was detected only a few times. V and J are TRBV12-3 or TRBV12-4 and TRBJ1-1, with D possibly TRBD1 on 5 matching bases. Trimming shortened V by 10 bases and J by 10 bases, and 16 bases separated the two germline ends. The CDR3 sequence is 11 residues long. The CDR3 region is CATSEEGRAFF. The CDR3 region has the DNA TGTGCCACCTCGGAGGAGGGGCGAGCTTTCTTT.

The chain uses TRBV6-6 and TRBJ1-5; 9 nucleotides line up with TRBD1. The CDR3 length is 15 residues. Germline V CDR1 and CDR2: MNHNY, SVGAGI (reference sequence). The ends lost 5 bases at V and 7 bases at J; junction bases unmatched: 9. The DNA for the CDR3 is TGTGCCAGCAGTACCCCGGGACAGGGTTTCCAGCCCCAGCATTTT. Translated, it gives CASSTPGQGFQPQHF.

This chain joins TRBV12-3 or TRBV12-4 and TRBJ2-7, with 8 positions matching TRBD1. V lost 5 bases to trimming and J lost 2 bases; unmatched junction nucleotides: 8. The CDR3 is made up of 15 amino acids. CDR3 amino acids: CASSEGQGLTYEQYF. CDR3 DNA sequence: TGTGCCAGCAGTGAAGGACAGGGACTTACCTACGAGCAGTACTTC.

The genes are TRBV7-9 and TRBJ2-4; tentatively, D is TRBD1 (5 bases). The DNA end favors TRBJ2-7, so the J call may be wrong. Looked up from germline, CDR1 is SEHNR and CDR2 is FQNEAQ (reference sequence). The CDR3 totals 15 residues. The CDR3 DNA reads as TGTGCCAGCAGCTTTGGGCAGGGTAATTTCTACGAGCAGTACTTC. Translation gives CASSFGQGNFYEQYF.

Concerning this clonotype: This may stem from a read error, because a much larger clone lies one nucleotide away. The CDR3 protein is CAISVDSYNGQFF. In DNA, the CDR3 is TGTGCCATCAGTGTTGATAGTTACAATGGGCAGTTCTTC. V is TRBV10-3 and J is TRBJ2-1; D is uncertain. Germline V gene lookup returns CDR1 ENHRY and CDR2 SYGVKD. CDR3 length: 13 residues.

This clonotype came up a few times. The chain uses TRBV6-2 or TRBV6-3 and TRBJ2-5; TRBD2 is a possible D gene (6 bases). The CDR3 consists of 15 residues. Deletions cut 2 bases from V and 1 base from J, with 11 bases between. Per the germline V gene, CDR1 is MNHEY and CDR2 is SVGEGT. As DNA, the CDR3 is TGTGCCAGCAGTTACCCGGGACTCCTCCAAGAGACCCAGTACTTC. This translates into CASSYPGLLQETQYF.

The chain combines TRBV9 with TRBJ1-2; D not certain. The CDR3 length is 12 residues. CDR1 and CDR2 from the germline V gene are SGDLS and YYNGEE. The V gene lost 6 bases and the J gene lost 5 bases, with 11 bases spanning the gap. The CDR3 coding sequence is TGTGCCAGCACCCCTATTCTGTATGGCTACACCTTC. Amino acids: CASTPILYGYTF.

The chain carries TRBV27 and TRBJ2-3, with a possible D match to TRBD2 (6 bases). Germline V lookup: CDR1 MNHEY, CDR2 SMNVEV (reference sequence). The CDR3 extends over 14 amino acids. V dropped 7 bases and J dropped 2 bases, with 13 bases sitting between them. CDR3 sequence reads: CASKWGVITDTQYF. CDR3 DNA: TGTGCCAGCAAGTGGGGGGTTATCACAGATACGCAGTATTTT.

The chain carries TRBV4-3 and TRBJ2-1; 15 nucleotides match TRBD2. This CDR3 is 17 amino acids long. Looked up from germline, CDR1 is LGHNA and CDR2 is YSLEER. Trimming cost V 4 bases and J 7 bases; bases outside gene matches: 8. CDR3 sequence reads: CASSRQTGLAGGNEQFF. CDR3 DNA sequence: TGCGCCAGCAGCCGGCAAACTGGACTAGCGGGGGGGAATGAGCAGTTCTTC.

This chain links TRBV11-2 with TRBJ2-1; 9 bases match TRBD1. This CDR3 region has 17 residues. With V trimmed by 4 bases and J by 4 bases, 11 bases remained unmatched. CDR1 and CDR2 from the germline V gene are SGHAT and FQNNGV. The CDR3 DNA reads as TGTGCCAGCAGCTCCCCAATCGACAGGGGGTTTTACAATGAGCAGTTCTTC. It is translated as CASSSPIDRGFYNEQFF.

This clonotype has just a few counts. CDR3 DNA sequence: TGTGCCAGCAGCCCAATTGGGGGAGTGAATTCACCCCTCCACTTT. Its protein product is CASSPIGGVNSPLHF. The genes are TRBV7-2 and TRBJ1-6, with D possibly TRBD1 on 5 matching bases. The CDR3 totals 15 residues. Germline V gene sequence: CDR1 SGHTA, CDR2 FQGNSA. V dropped 5 bases and J dropped 7 bases, with 15 bases sitting between them.

Here the CDR3 reads CASSRDRADSPLHF. The CDR3 DNA reads as TGTGCCAGCAGTCGCGACAGGGCGGATTCACCCCTCCACTTT. V gene TRBV7-2 combines with J gene TRBJ1-6; TRBD1 matches 7 bases. CDR1 and CDR2 from the germline V gene are SGHTA and FQGNSA. The CDR3 contains 14 residues. The junction had 7 bases not matched to a gene; V was cut back by 6 bases and J by 8 bases.

This chain links TRBV13 with TRBJ1-2; TRBD1 aligns across 8 bases. Per germline, CDR1 PRHDT and CDR2 FYEKMQ (reference sequence). V shed 2 bases and J 4 bases; nucleotides not matched to a gene: 6. The CDR3 is 15 residues long. The DNA of the CDR3 is TGTGCCAGCAGCTTACAGGGGGCCCCCATCTATGGCTACACCTTC. It translates to CASSLQGAPIYGYTF.

V usage is TRBV29-1 and J usage is TRBJ1-2, with 7 bases that match TRBD1. V lost 7 bases, J lost 3 bases, and 8 bases stayed unmatched. The CDR3 sequence is 13 residues long. Germline V lookup: CDR1 SQVTM, CDR2 ANQGSEA. DNA for the CDR3: TGCAGCGGTAAAACAGGGGAGTACTATGGCTACACCTTC. As protein: CSGKTGEYYGYTF.